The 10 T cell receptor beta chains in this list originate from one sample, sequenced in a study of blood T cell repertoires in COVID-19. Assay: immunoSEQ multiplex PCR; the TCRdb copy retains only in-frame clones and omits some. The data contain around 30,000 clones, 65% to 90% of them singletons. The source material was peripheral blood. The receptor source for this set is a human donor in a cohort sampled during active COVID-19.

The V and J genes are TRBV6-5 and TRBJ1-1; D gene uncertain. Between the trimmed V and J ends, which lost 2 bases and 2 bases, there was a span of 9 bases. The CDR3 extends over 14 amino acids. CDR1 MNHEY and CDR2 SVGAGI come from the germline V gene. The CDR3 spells CASSYLIENTEAFF. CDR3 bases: TGTGCCAGCAGTTACCTTATAGAAAACACTGAAGCTTTCTTT.

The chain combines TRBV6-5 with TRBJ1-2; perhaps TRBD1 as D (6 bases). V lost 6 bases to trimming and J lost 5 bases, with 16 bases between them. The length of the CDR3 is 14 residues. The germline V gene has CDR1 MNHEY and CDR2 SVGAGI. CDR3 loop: CASRVQGMGYGYTF. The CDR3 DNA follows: TGTGCCAGCAGGGTACAGGGAATGGGGTATGGCTACACCTTC.

CDR3 region: CASSEPPGTGVTPLHF. CDR3 nucleotides: TGTGCCAGCAGTGAACCCCCCGGGACAGGGGTAACACCCCTCCACTTT. This chain uses TRBV2 with TRBJ1-6; 10 positions agree with TRBD1. Germline V gene data show CDR1 as SNHLY and CDR2 as FYNNEI. This CDR3 has 16 amino acids. The ends lost 2 bases at V and 11 bases at J; junction bases unmatched: 9.

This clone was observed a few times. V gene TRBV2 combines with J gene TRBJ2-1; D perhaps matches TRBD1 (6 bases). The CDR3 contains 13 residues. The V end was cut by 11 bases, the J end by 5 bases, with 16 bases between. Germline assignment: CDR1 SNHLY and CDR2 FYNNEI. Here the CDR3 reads CACRRAGDNEQFF. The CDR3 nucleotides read TGTGCCTGCCGTCGGGCAGGGGACAATGAGCAGTTCTTC.

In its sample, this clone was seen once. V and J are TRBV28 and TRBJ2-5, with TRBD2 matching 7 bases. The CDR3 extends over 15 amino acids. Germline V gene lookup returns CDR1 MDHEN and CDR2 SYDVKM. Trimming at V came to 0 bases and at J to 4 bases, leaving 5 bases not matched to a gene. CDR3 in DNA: TGTGCCAGCAGTTTATGGCCCGGGGGGAGAGAGACCCAGTACTTC. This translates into CASSLWPGGRETQYF.

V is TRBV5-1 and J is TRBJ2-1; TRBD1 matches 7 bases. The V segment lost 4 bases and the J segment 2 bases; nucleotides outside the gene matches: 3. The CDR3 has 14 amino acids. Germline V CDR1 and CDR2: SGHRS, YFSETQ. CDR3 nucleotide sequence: TGCGCCAGCAGCCTGGGGACAGCCTACAATGAGCAGTTCTTC. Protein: CASSLGTAYNEQFF.

The CDR3, as DNA: TGTGCCAGCAGCGTAAGGTCGGCGGGGTCGAAGAACACCGGGGAGCTGTTTTTT. Its translation is CASSVRSAGSKNTGELFF. The gene calls are TRBV9 and TRBJ2-2; tentative D call: TRBD2 (6 bases). Germline CDR1 is SGDLS and CDR2 is YYNGEE. The CDR3 consists of 18 residues. V was shortened by 1 base and J by 1 base, with 17 bases between the two germline ends.

The CDR3 loop is CASSLRDSFSGANVLTF. Written as DNA, the CDR3 is TGTGCCAGCAGTCTCCGGGACAGCTTCTCTGGGGCCAACGTCCTGACTTTC. J is TRBJ2-6 and V is TRBV6-2 or TRBV6-3; 7 bases map to TRBD1. V lost 5 bases and J lost 0; bases outside the gene matches: 7. CDR3 length: 17 residues. The germline CDR1 and CDR2 sequences are MNHEY and SVGEGT.

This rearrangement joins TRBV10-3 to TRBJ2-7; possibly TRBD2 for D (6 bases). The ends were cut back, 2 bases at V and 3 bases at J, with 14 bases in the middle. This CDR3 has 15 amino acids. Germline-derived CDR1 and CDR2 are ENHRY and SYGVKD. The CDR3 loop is CAISEGPGGIYEQYF. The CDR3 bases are TGTGCCATCAGTGAGGGCCCTGGCGGGATCTACGAGCAGTACTTC.

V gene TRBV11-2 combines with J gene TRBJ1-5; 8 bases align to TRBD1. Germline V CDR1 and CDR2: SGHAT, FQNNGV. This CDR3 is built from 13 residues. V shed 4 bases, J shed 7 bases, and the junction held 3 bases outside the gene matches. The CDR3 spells CASSSGQGQPQHF. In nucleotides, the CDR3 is TGTGCCAGCAGCTCCGGACAGGGCCAGCCCCAGCATTTT. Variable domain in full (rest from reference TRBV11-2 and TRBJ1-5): EAGVAQSPRYKIIEKRQSVAFWCNPISGHATLYWYQQILGQGPKLLIQFQNNGVVDDSQLPKDRFSAERLKGVDSTLKIQPAKLEDSAVYLCASSSGQGQPQHFGDGTRLSIL.